Each of the 18 T cell receptor beta chains below was sequenced from the same sample in a study of response to subunit inactivated influenza vaccine. TCRdb re-called the RT-PCR reads through MiXCR, storing one row per CDR3 protein. In the table there are 290,000 or so distinct CDR3 sequences, about 20% of which are singletons. This specimen consisted of PBMCs from blood, obtained 21 months after vaccination. All receptors come from a man between 50 and 70 years old who received an inactivated influenza vaccine.

A few counts support this clonotype. The J gene is TRBJ2-1, the V gene TRBV5-1; TRBD2 is a possible D gene (5 bases). The CDR3 sequence is 16 residues long. Germline V CDR1 and CDR2: SGHRS, YFSETQ. Trimming left V 0 bases short and J 7 bases short, with 17 bases between. CDR3 in DNA: TGCGCCAGCAGCTTGGCCCCGGGATTACGAGGGAATGAGCAGTTCTTC. Its protein is CASSLAPGLRGNEQFF.

The chain employs TRBV6-6 and TRBJ2-7, with D perhaps being TRBD1 or TRBD2 (6 bases each). Trimming cost V 6 bases and J 6 bases, with 15 bases left between them. The CDR3 sequence is 13 residues long. From germline, CDR1 is MNHNY and CDR2 SVGAGI (reference sequence). The CDR3 is CASSHREVREQYF. In nucleotides, the CDR3 is TGTGCCAGCAGCCACAGGGAGGTGCGCGAGCAGTACTTC.

The genes are TRBV7-6 and TRBJ1-6; D unresolved. Looked up from germline, CDR1 is SGHVS and CDR2 is FNYEAQ. The V gene lost 1 base and the J gene lost 6 bases, with 4 bases spanning the gap. This CDR3 is 13 amino acids long. As DNA, the CDR3 is TGTGCCAGCAGCTTAGAGCTTAATTCACCCCTCCACTTT. Residues: CASSLELNSPLHF.

This clonotype has only a few counts. The gene calls are TRBV29-1 and TRBJ1-2, with D unresolved. Trimming removed 2 bases at V and 3 bases at J, with 13 bases between. CDR1 and CDR2 from the germline V gene are SQVTM and ANQGSEA. The CDR3 is made up of 14 amino acids. CDR3 residues: CSVERPTTHYGYTF. The CDR3 nucleotides read TGCAGCGTTGAAAGGCCGACAACACACTATGGCTACACCTTC.

This rearrangement joins TRBV3-1 to TRBJ1-1, with 8 bases fitting TRBD1. Germline V lookup: CDR1 LGHDT, CDR2 YNNKEL (reference sequence). This CDR3 comprises 15 residues. V lost 5 bases and J lost 3; bases outside the gene matches: 8. The CDR3 region is CASSSTGERYTEAFF. The CDR3 coding sequence is TGTGCCAGCAGCTCGACAGGGGAAAGGTACACTGAAGCTTTCTTT.

This clonotype was found once. V gene TRBV5-1 combines with J gene TRBJ2-3; D call uncertain. The V gene's germline CDR1 is SGHRS and CDR2 YFSETQ. The CDR3 consists of 15 residues. Trimming removed 0 bases from V and 0 bases from J, with 8 bases in between. The CDR3: CASSLASDSTDTQYF. The CDR3 bases are TGCGCCAGCAGCTTGGCCAGCGACAGCACAGATACGCAGTATTTT.

The V gene is TRBV6-1, the J gene TRBJ1-5; 8 bases are a match to TRBD1. Trimming cost V 5 bases and J 7 bases; bases outside gene matches: 7. The CDR3 extends over 14 amino acids. Germline values: CDR1 MNHNS, CDR2 SASEGT. CDR3 sequence: CASSQGAVGQPQHF. Here the CDR3 DNA reads TGTGCCAGCAGTCAGGGGGCTGTTGGGCAGCCCCAGCATTTT.

This clonotype came up many times. The chain recombines TRBV27 with TRBJ1-1; the match to TRBD1 covers 8 bases. This CDR3 has 15 residues. With V trimmed by 5 bases and J by 8 bases, 13 bases remained unmatched. Germline-derived CDR1 and CDR2 are MNHEY and SMNVEV (reference sequence). The CDR3 reads CASSTRTGTRTEAFF. The CDR3 bases are TGTGCCAGCAGTACGAGGACAGGGACACGGACAGAAGCTTTCTTT.

This clonotype was recorded a few times. The chain employs TRBV2 and TRBJ2-7, with 15 positions matching TRBD2. This CDR3 contains 16 residues. Germline V gene lookup returns CDR1 SNHLY and CDR2 FYNNEI. The trim removed 4 bases at V and 4 bases at J, leaving 5 bases unmatched. For the CDR3, the DNA is TGTGCCAGCAGTGCAGGACTAGCGGGAGGGCCTTACGAGCAGTACTTC. Translation: CASSAGLAGGPYEQYF.

In this sample, this clonotype turned up many times. This chain uses TRBV5-1 with TRBJ1-5; D not resolved. CDR1 is SGHRS, CDR2 YFSETQ, per germline. Trimming took 0 bases from V and 9 from J, leaving 13 bases between them. This CDR3 region has 14 residues. CDR3 sequence: CASSLEPEAGPQHF. In DNA, the CDR3 is TGCGCCAGCAGCTTGGAGCCTGAAGCAGGGCCCCAGCATTTT. The full variable domain, its missing parts supplied by reference TRBV5-1 and TRBJ1-5, is KAGVTQTPRYLIKTRGQQVTLSCSPISGHRSVSWYQQTPGQGLQFLFEYFSETQRNKGNFPGRFSGRQFSNSRSEMNVSTLELGDSALYLCASSLEPEAGPQHFGDGTRLSIL.

In this sample, this clonotype turned up a few times. The junction does not match germline at one end; this may be a read error. The V gene is TRBV20-1, the J gene TRBJ2-1; D is perhaps TRBD2 (6 bases). Germline V lookup: CDR1 DFQATT, CDR2 SNEGSKA (reference sequence). The CDR3 has 14 residues. CDR3 protein: CSARDREWDNEQFF. In nucleotides, the CDR3 is TGCAGTGCTCGAGACCGGGAGTGGGACAATGAGCAGTTCTTC.

This clonotype was counted a few times. This rearrangement joins TRBV28 to TRBJ2-1, with 13 bases that match TRBD2. Germline CDR1 reads MDHEN; CDR2 reads SYDVKM. This CDR3 is 17 amino acids long. The ends lost 3 bases at V and 0 bases at J; junction bases unmatched: 2. The CDR3 coding sequence is TGTGCCAGCAGTTTTACTAGCGGGAGGGCCTCCTACAATGAGCAGTTCTTC. Its translation: CASSFTSGRASYNEQFF. Drawing the rest from reference TRBV28 and TRBJ2-1, the complete variable domain is DVKVTQSSRYLVKRTGEKVFLECVQDMDHENMFWYRQDPGLGLRLIYFSYDVKMKEKGDIPEGYSVSREKKERFSLILESASTNQTSMYLCASSFTSGRASYNEQFFGPGTRLTVL.

Of note for this clonotype: Its ends do not fully match the called genes, so a read error is possible. This chain links TRBV5-1 with TRBJ1-1; D may be TRBD1 (6 bases). CDR3 length equals 13 residues. Germline CDR1 and CDR2: SGHRS and YFSETQ. CDR3 DNA sequence: TGCGCCAGCAGCTCCGACAGGAACACTAAAGCTTTCTTT. It codes for CASSSDRNTKAFF. The whole variable domain, filled in from reference TRBV5-1 and TRBJ1-1, reads KAGVTQTPRYLIKTRGQQVTLSCSPISGHRSVSWYQQTPGQGLQFLFEYFSETQRNKGNFPGRFSGRQFSNSRSEMNVSTLELGDSALYLCASSSDRNTKAFFGQGTRLTVV.

In this sample, this clonotype turned up a few times. The chain has TRBV6-2 or TRBV6-3 and TRBJ2-2; 14 bases are shared with TRBD2. From germline, CDR1 is MNHEY and CDR2 SVGEGT. V gave up 6 bases and J gave up 5 bases; unmatched junction bases: 8. This CDR3 is 17 amino acids long. CDR3 nucleotide sequence: TGTGCCAGCAGCGCCATGGGACTAGCGGGAGTAACCGGGGAGCTGTTTTTT. It specifies CASSAMGLAGVTGELFF.

V gene TRBV2 combines with J gene TRBJ2-7; possibly TRBD2 for D (5 bases). Germline CDR1 reads SNHLY; CDR2 reads FYNNEI. V was clipped by 6 bases and J by 3 bases, with 9 bases between them. This CDR3 spans 12 amino acids. The CDR3 DNA follows: TGTGCCAGCAGGGCTCGGGGCTACGAGCAGTACTTC. Amino acids: CASRARGYEQYF.

The sample holds a few counts of this clonotype. CDR3: CASRTGTGTYEQYF. CDR3 nucleotide sequence: TGCGCCAGCAGGACCGGGACAGGGACCTACGAGCAGTACTTC. The genes are TRBV5-1 and TRBJ2-7, with 9 bases matching TRBD1. The junction had 5 bases not matched to a gene; V was cut back by 5 bases and J by 2 bases. The CDR3 is made up of 14 amino acids. The germline CDR1 and CDR2 sequences are SGHRS and YFSETQ.

This clonotype has only a few counts. V and J are TRBV7-9 and TRBJ1-1, with a possible D match to TRBD1 (5 bases). The CDR3 contains 16 residues. Per the germline V gene, CDR1 is SEHNR and CDR2 is FQNEAQ (reference sequence). V lost 1 base, J lost 4 bases, and 16 bases lay in between. CDR3 sequence: CASSLEGAGTGTEAFF. The CDR3, as DNA: TGTGCCAGCAGCTTAGAAGGGGCAGGGACTGGCACTGAAGCTTTCTTT.

The sample holds a few counts of this clonotype. The V and J genes are TRBV5-1 and TRBJ1-1; no firm D call. CDR3 size: 12 residues. V was trimmed by 1 base and J by 3 bases, leaving 4 bases between them. The germline V gene encodes CDR1 SGHRS and CDR2 YFSETQ. CDR3 DNA sequence: TGCGCCAGCAGCTTGCTTGACACTGAAGCTTTCTTT. This codes for CASSLLDTEAFF.